A single sample is the source of the 29 T cell receptor beta chains below, sequenced in a study of PD-1 blockade in classical Hodgkin lymphoma. Repertoires were generated with immunoSEQ multiplex PCR, while TCRdb's copy carries only in-frame clones and drops some. The sample shows 50,000 to 75,000 clones, around 91% of them seen only once. Each patient experienced a relapse that followed autologous stem cell transplantation, and brentuximab vedotin exposure varied. The input for sequencing was peripheral blood mononuclear cells (PBMCs), taken at baseline. The receptor source for this set is a human donor with classical Hodgkin lymphoma.

The chain is built from TRBV9 and TRBJ2-5; D may be TRBD2 (6 bases). Trimming cost V 4 bases and J 1 base, with 11 bases left between them. The CDR3 sequence is 14 residues long. Germline V gene data show CDR1 as SGDLS and CDR2 as YYNGEE. CDR3 protein: CASSPRTTQETQYF. DNA of the CDR3: TGTGCCAGCAGCCCCCGGACTACCCAAGAGACCCAGTACTTC.

The rearrangement joins TRBV2 to TRBJ1-5, with D perhaps matching TRBD1 (5 bases). The V end lost 7 bases, the J end lost 2 bases, and 21 bases lay between the germline ends. The CDR3 has 17 residues. From germline, CDR1 is SNHLY and CDR2 FYNNEI. The CDR3 nucleotides are TGTGCCAGCAAACTTGACAGTCGGAGGTACGGCAATCAGCCCCAGCATTTT. It specifies CASKLDSRRYGNQPQHF.

The chain employs TRBV4-2 and TRBJ2-1, with 10 positions matching TRBD2. Unmatched junction bases numbered 7, after V lost 1 base and J lost 13 bases. CDR3 length: 14 amino acids. CDR1 is LGHNA, CDR2 YNFKEQ, per germline. The chain's CDR3 is CASSQARTSGIQFF. CDR3 DNA sequence: TGTGCCAGCAGCCAAGCCCGGACTAGCGGAATACAGTTCTTC.

V is TRBV6-5 and J is TRBJ2-7; 8 bases fit TRBD2. J was trimmed by 7 bases and V by 6 bases; bases with no gene match: 11. The length of the CDR3 is 14 residues. Germline V lookup: CDR1 MNHEY, CDR2 SVGAGI. The CDR3, as DNA: TGTGCCAGCAGCTGGTCGGGGGGGCCGGGGGAGCAGTACTTC. It yields the protein CASSWSGGPGEQYF.

J is TRBJ1-1 and V is TRBV6-6; the D is unclear. Germline-derived CDR1 and CDR2 are MNHNY and SVGAGI (reference sequence). V shed 4 bases and J shed 1 base, with 7 bases lying between them. The CDR3 has 13 amino acids. The CDR3 is CASSSRENTEAFF. The CDR3 DNA sequence: TGTGCCAGCAGTTCCCGGGAGAACACTGAAGCTTTCTTT.

The chain combines TRBV30 with TRBJ2-2; unclear D gene. Germline CDR1 and CDR2: GTSNPN and SVGIG (reference sequence). Trimming left V 2 bases short and J 0 bases short, with 10 bases between. This CDR3 is built from 15 residues. The CDR3 loop is CAWSRRQPNTGELFF. CDR3 nucleotides: TGTGCCTGGAGTCGACGGCAACCGAACACCGGGGAGCTGTTTTTT.

This chain uses TRBV5-1 with TRBJ1-2; D perhaps matches TRBD1 (5 bases). V was trimmed by 4 bases and J by 2 bases, leaving 21 bases between them. Germline lookup yields CDR1 SGHRS and CDR2 YFSETQ. The CDR3 loop spans 17 amino acids. CDR3 region: CASSPTIRGALNYGYTF. The CDR3 DNA reads TGCGCCAGCAGCCCGACGATCAGAGGGGCTCTAAACTATGGCTACACCTTC.

The chain carries TRBV9 and TRBJ2-7; 10 nucleotides agree with TRBD1. The CDR3 totals 15 residues. Germline lookup yields CDR1 SGDLS and CDR2 YYNGEE. Trimming cost V 4 bases and J 5 bases; bases outside gene matches: 9. The DNA of the CDR3 is TGTGCCAGCAGCAGACTGACAGGGGGCAAAGACGAGCAGTACTTC. It codes for CASSRLTGGKDEQYF. Based on the CDR3 plus reference TRBV9 and TRBJ2-7, the full variable domain is DSGVTQTPKHLITATGQRVTLRCSPRSGDLSVYWYQQSLDQGLQFLIQYYNGEERAKGNILERFSAQQFPDLHSELNLSSLELGDSALYFCASSRLTGGKDEQYFGPGTRLTVT.

V and J are TRBV7-9 and TRBJ1-1; D ambiguous. From germline, CDR1 is SEHNR and CDR2 FQNEAQ (reference sequence). Trimming took 5 bases from V and 11 from J, leaving 18 bases between them. This CDR3 has 13 amino acids. The CDR3 DNA reads as TGTGCCAGCAGCCCGACGGTTACGAACTGGGCTTTCTTT. Amino acids: CASSPTVTNWAFF.

V gene TRBV2 combines with J gene TRBJ2-7, with TRBD1 matching 7 bases. The germline V gene encodes CDR1 SNHLY and CDR2 FYNNEI. CDR3 length equals 12 residues. Trimming at V came to 9 bases and at J to 2 bases, leaving 4 bases not matched to a gene. The CDR3 is CASRDRPYEQYF. CDR3 DNA sequence: TGTGCCAGTCGGGACAGACCCTACGAGCAGTACTTC.

The chain recombines TRBV5-1 with TRBJ2-1, with D possibly being TRBD1 (5 bases). V was clipped by 2 bases and J by 0 bases, with 9 bases between them. Germline lookup yields CDR1 SGHRS and CDR2 YFSETQ. The length of the CDR3 is 15 residues. The CDR3 DNA follows: TGCGCCAGCAGCTTCAGGCAGGGCTCCTACAATGAGCAGTTCTTC. Encoded protein: CASSFRQGSYNEQFF. The variable domain in full, completed from reference TRBV5-1 and TRBJ2-1, reads KAGVTQTPRYLIKTRGQQVTLSCSPISGHRSVSWYQQTPGQGLQFLFEYFSETQRNKGNFPGRFSGRQFSNSRSEMNVSTLELGDSALYLCASSFRQGSYNEQFFGPGTRLTVL.

This sequence joins TRBV2 and TRBJ2-3, with 12 bases aligning to TRBD1. The V and J ends lost 8 bases and 5 bases, in that order; junction bases with no gene match: 8. This CDR3 spans 15 amino acids. Germline loops: CDR1 SNHLY, CDR2 FYNNEI. The CDR3 protein is CASSSRDRGLDTQYF. CDR3 in DNA: TGTGCCAGCTCCAGCCGGGACAGGGGGCTAGATACGCAGTATTTT.

This clone was seen a single time. The rearrangement links TRBV7-9 to TRBJ2-6; tentatively, D is TRBD1 or TRBD2 (5 bases each). The germline CDR1 and CDR2 sequences are SEHNR and FQNEAQ (reference sequence). Trimming took off 4 bases at V and 0 bases at J, with 16 bases between the two ends. The CDR3 spans 18 residues. CDR3 bases: TGTGCCAGCAGCTCCACCGGGACCCTTAGCTCTGGGGCCAACGTCCTGACTTTC. Amino acids: CASSSTGTLSSGANVLTF.

DNA for the CDR3: TGTGCCAGTAGCCCCTCGCCCCGCAGCACAGATACGCAGTATTTT. Translated: CASSPSPRSTDTQYF. The V and J genes are TRBV19 and TRBJ2-3; D uncertain. The CDR3 extends over 15 amino acids. V lost 6 bases, J lost 0 bases, and 13 bases lay in between. Per the germline V gene, CDR1 is LNHDA and CDR2 is SQIVND (reference sequence).

The chain couples TRBV25-1 to TRBJ2-7; maybe TRBD1 (7 bases). Germline V gene data show CDR1 as MGHDK and CDR2 as SYGVNS. V was shortened by 6 bases and J by 4 bases, with 13 bases between the two germline ends. The CDR3 has 13 amino acids. The CDR3 DNA follows: TGTGCCAGCAGCGCGACAGGGAGGTACGAGCAGTACTTC. Amino acid sequence: CASSATGRYEQYF.

The chain uses TRBV4-1 and TRBJ1-4, with no clear D. With 5 bases removed from V and 10 bases from J, the gap between germline ends came to 23 bases. The CDR3 has 16 amino acids. CDR1 is MGHRA, CDR2 YSYEKL, per germline. This CDR3 is CASSSILDVRGRKLFF. The CDR3 DNA reads TGCGCCAGCAGCTCTATTTTGGACGTGAGAGGTAGAAAACTGTTTTTT.

The chain carries TRBV2 and TRBJ2-7; D remains ambiguous. The germline V gene encodes CDR1 SNHLY and CDR2 FYNNEI. V was clipped by 6 bases and J by 2 bases, with 11 bases between them. The CDR3 covers 13 residues. The CDR3 nucleotides are TGTGCCAGCAGGACGCTTTCAACCTACGAGCAGTACTTC. Encoded protein: CASRTLSTYEQYF. Supplemented by reference TRBV2 and TRBJ2-7, the full variable domain reads EPEVTQTPSHQVTQMGQEVILRCVPISNHLYFYWYRQILGQKVEFLVSFYNNEISEKSEIFDDQFSVERPDGSNFTLKIRSTKLEDSAMYFCASRTLSTYEQYFGPGTRLTVT.

This clone was observed a single time. This rearrangement joins TRBV19 to TRBJ1-6, with D perhaps matching TRBD1 (5 bases). Trimming shortened V by 11 bases and J by 5 bases, and 16 bases separated the two germline ends. The CDR3 covers 14 residues. Germline lookup yields CDR1 LNHDA and CDR2 SQIVND (reference sequence). CDR3 protein: CAANSPGHNSPLHF. The CDR3 region has the DNA TGTGCCGCCAACTCTCCGGGACATAATTCACCCCTCCACTTT. Using reference TRBV19 and TRBJ1-6 for the parts outside the CDR3, the full variable domain is DGGITQSPKYLFRKEGQNVTLSCEQNLNHDAMYWYRQDPGQGLRLIYYSQIVNDFQKGDIAEGYSVSREKKESFPLTVTSAQKNPTAFYLCAANSPGHNSPLHFGNGTRLTVT.

The chain has TRBV2 and TRBJ2-5; D uncertain. V was trimmed by 7 bases and J by 2 bases, leaving 14 bases between them. The CDR3 runs 14 residues. Germline V gene data show CDR1 as SNHLY and CDR2 as FYNNEI. The CDR3 region is CASKGINLQETQYF. In DNA, the CDR3 is TGTGCCAGCAAGGGCATAAACCTTCAAGAGACCCAGTACTTC.

The chain combines TRBV5-5 with TRBJ2-5; a weak D match, TRBD2 (5 bases). CDR3 length: 14 residues. In germline, CDR1 is SGHKS, CDR2 YYEKEE (reference sequence). V lost 4 bases and J lost 4, with 14 bases in between. The CDR3 region is CASSAREDGETQYF. CDR3 coding DNA: TGTGCCAGCAGCGCCCGGGAAGACGGAGAGACCCAGTACTTC.

The gene calls are TRBV19 and TRBJ2-3; 7 bases agree with TRBD2. Germline assignment: CDR1 LNHDA and CDR2 SQIVND (reference sequence). Trimming cost V 10 bases and J 5 bases; bases outside gene matches: 9. The CDR3 totals 13 residues. The CDR3 is CATQRRGKDTQYF. The CDR3, as DNA: TGTGCCACCCAACGGCGGGGGAAAGATACGCAGTATTTT.

This chain joins TRBV2 and TRBJ2-7; D remains ambiguous. The CDR3 contains 11 residues. Trimming removed 1 base from V and 4 bases from J, with 2 bases in between. The V gene's germline CDR1 is SNHLY and CDR2 FYNNEI. DNA of the CDR3: TGTGCCAGCAGTGAAGATTACGAGCAGTACTTC. This sequence encodes CASSEDYEQYF.

This clone was seen only once. The rearrangement links TRBV6-5 to TRBJ1-4; D uncertain. CDR1 is MNHEY and CDR2 is SVGAGI in the germline V gene. This CDR3 is 16 amino acids long. Trimming stripped 2 bases from V and 2 bases from J, with 12 bases between. CDR3 region: CASSYGIEITNEKLFF. Here the CDR3 DNA reads TGTGCCAGCAGTTACGGAATAGAGATCACTAATGAAAAACTGTTTTTT.

The chain couples TRBV6-1 to TRBJ1-1, with D maybe TRBD1 (6 bases). Deletions cut 8 bases from V and 3 bases from J, with 13 bases between. The CDR3 extends over 13 amino acids. Germline V gene sequence: CDR1 MNHNS, CDR2 SASEGT. The CDR3 loop reads CASRATGHTEAFF. The CDR3 DNA sequence: TGTGCCAGCCGAGCGACAGGACACACTGAAGCTTTCTTT.

This chain links TRBV19 with TRBJ2-3; D not resolved. The length of the CDR3 is 18 residues. The ends were cut back, 6 bases at V and 6 bases at J, with 28 bases in the middle. CDR1 is LNHDA and CDR2 is SQIVND in the germline V gene (reference sequence). As DNA, the CDR3 is TGTGCCAGTAGCTTCTCATTTGACGGTGACCGCCACACGGATACGCAGTATTTT. Its translation is CASSFSFDGDRHTDTQYF.

The rearrangement joins TRBV5-6 to TRBJ1-2; maybe TRBD1 (5 bases). The V gene's germline CDR1 is SGHDT and CDR2 YYEEEE. V lost 4 bases to trimming and J lost 8 bases, with 18 bases between them. This CDR3 region has 14 residues. The CDR3: CASSPGPGSRGYTF. In nucleotides, the CDR3 is TGTGCCAGCAGCCCCGGACCAGGGAGTCGAGGCTACACCTTC.

The CDR3 DNA is TGTGCCAGCAGCCAAAACTCAGGGAATCAGCCCCAGCATTTT. Residues: CASSQNSGNQPQHF. The rearrangement uses TRBV7-8 and TRBJ1-5; D might be TRBD1 (5 bases). CDR3 length equals 14 residues. Germline V gene sequence: CDR1 SGHVS, CDR2 FQNEAQ. V gave up 5 bases and J gave up 4 bases, with 12 bases separating them.

V and J are TRBV5-1 and TRBJ1-1; 12 bases are shared with TRBD1. The junction had 6 bases not matched to a gene; V was cut back by 5 bases and J by 4 bases. CDR1 and CDR2 from the germline V gene are SGHRS and YFSETQ. This CDR3 comprises 15 residues. The CDR3 DNA follows: TGCGCCAGCAGGTTTGTGGGACAGGGGGCCACTGAAGCTTTCTTT. Protein: CASRFVGQGATEAFF.

This clone was detected once. At one of its ends the junction is not consistent with the germline gene, which may arise from a read error. The rearrangement uses TRBV4-1 and TRBJ1-6; D gene ambiguous. Germline values: CDR1 MGHRA, CDR2 YSYEKL. The CDR3 covers 15 residues. This chain's CDR3 is CASTQQDGDNSPLHF. CDR3 nucleotides: TGCGCCAGCACCCAACAAGACGGAGATAATTCACCCCTCCACTTT.